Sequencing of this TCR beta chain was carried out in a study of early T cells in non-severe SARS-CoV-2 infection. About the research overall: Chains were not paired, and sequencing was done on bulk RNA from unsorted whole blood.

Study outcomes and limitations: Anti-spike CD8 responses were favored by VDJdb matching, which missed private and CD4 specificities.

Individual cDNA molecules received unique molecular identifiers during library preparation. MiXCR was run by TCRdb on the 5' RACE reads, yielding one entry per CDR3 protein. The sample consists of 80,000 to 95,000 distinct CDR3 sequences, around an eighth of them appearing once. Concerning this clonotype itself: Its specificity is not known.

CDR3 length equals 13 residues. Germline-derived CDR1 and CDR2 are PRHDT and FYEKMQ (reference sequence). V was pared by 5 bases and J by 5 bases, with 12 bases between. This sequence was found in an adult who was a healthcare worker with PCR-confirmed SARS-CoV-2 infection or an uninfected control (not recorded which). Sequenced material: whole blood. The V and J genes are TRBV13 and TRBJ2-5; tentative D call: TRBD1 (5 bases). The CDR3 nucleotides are TGTGCCAGCAGCCCAAGGGGTAGTGAGACCCAGTACTTC. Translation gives CASSPRGSETQYF. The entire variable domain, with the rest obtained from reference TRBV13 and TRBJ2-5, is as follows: AAGVIQSPRHLIKEKRETATLKCYPIPRHDTVYWYQQGPGQDPQFLISFYEKMQSDKGSIPDRFSAQQFSDYHSELNMSSLELGDSALYFCASSPRGSETQYFGPGTRLLVL.